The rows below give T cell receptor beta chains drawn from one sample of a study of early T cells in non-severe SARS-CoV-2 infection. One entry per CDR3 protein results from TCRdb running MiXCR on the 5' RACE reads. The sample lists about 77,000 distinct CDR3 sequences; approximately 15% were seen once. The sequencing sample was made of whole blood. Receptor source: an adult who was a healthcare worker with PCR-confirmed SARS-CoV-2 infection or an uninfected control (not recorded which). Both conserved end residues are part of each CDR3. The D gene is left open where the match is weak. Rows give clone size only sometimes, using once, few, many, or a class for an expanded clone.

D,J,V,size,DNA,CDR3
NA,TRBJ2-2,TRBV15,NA,TGTGCCACCAGCAGAGTCCCCGGGGAGCTGTTTTTT,CATSRVPGELFF
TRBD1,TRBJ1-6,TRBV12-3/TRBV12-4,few,TGTGCCAGCAGTTTTAAGGACAGGGGCTCACCCCTCCACTTT,CASSFKDRGSPLHF
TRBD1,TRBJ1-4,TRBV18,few,TGTGCCAGCTCACAGACCAGGGGGTTGGATGAAAAACTGTTTTTT,CASSQTRGLDEKLFF
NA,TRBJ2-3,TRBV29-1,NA,TGCAGCGTGGTTCCTCGGACGGGCCTCACAGATACGCAGTATTTT,CSVVPRTGLTDTQYF
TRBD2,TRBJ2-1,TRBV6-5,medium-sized,TGTGCCAGCAGCGGACTAGCGGGAGGCAATGAGCAGTTCTTC,CASSGLAGGNEQFF
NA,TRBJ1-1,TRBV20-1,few,TGCAGTGCGGGGGGGGCGACTGAAGCTTTCTTT,CSAGGATEAFF
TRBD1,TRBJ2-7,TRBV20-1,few,TGCAGTGCTAGTGGGTTTGAGGAAGGGGGCCCCGAGCAGTACTTC,CSASGFEEGGPEQYF
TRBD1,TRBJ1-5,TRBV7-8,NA,TGTGCCAGCAGCTCGGGACAGCTCAATCAGCCCCAGCATTTT,CASSSGQLNQPQHF
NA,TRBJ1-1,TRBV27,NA,TGTGCCAGCAGTTTTAAATGGGGGCTTAGTTCGATGAACACTGAAGCTTTCTTT,CASSFKWGLSSMNTEAFF
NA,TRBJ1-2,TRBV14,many,TGTGCCAGCAGCCAAGAAGGCAGCTACTACGGCTACACCTTC,CASSQEGSYYGYTF
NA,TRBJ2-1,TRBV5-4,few,TGTGCCAGCAGCCGAGAGAGCTCCTACAATGAGCAGTTCTTC,CASSRESSYNEQFF
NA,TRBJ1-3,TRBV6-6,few,TGTGCCAGCAGTTACTCGAAACCTGGGTTGGTGGACACCATATATTTT,CASSYSKPGLVDTIYF
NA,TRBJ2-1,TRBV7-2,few,TGTGCCAGCAGCTACGACCTAAGCTCCTACAATGAGCAGTTCTTC,CASSYDLSSYNEQFF
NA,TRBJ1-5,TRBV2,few,TGTGCCAGCAGGGGGACGTCCGTTTATAGCAATCAGCCCCAGCATTTT,CASRGTSVYSNQPQHF
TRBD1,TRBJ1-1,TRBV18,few,TGTGCCAGCTCACCAAGGCGGGAAAAAGACAGGGTGAACACTGAAGCTTTCTTT,CASSPRREKDRVNTEAFF
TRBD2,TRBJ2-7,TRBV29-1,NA,TGCAGCGTTGGAGGCGGGAGGACGGAGCAGTACTTC,CSVGGGRTEQYF
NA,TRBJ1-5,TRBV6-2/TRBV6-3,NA,TGTGCCAGCAGTTGGACTAGCGGGAGGGAGACAGATACGCAGCATTTT,CASSWTSGRETDTQHF
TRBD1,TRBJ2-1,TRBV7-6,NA,TGTGCCAGCAGCTTATGGACAGGGCAGGACAATGAGCAGTTCTTC,CASSLWTGQDNEQFF
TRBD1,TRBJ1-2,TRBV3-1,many,TGTGCCAGCAGCCAGGGACAGAGCTCTGGGTATGGCTACACCTTC,CASSQGQSSGYGYTF
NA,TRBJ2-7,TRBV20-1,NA,TGCAGTGCTAGAAAACCGGGTACCTACGAGCAGTACTTC,CSARKPGTYEQYF
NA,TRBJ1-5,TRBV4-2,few,TGTGCCAGCAGCCTAACTAGTGACGGAAATCAGCCCCAGCATTTT,CASSLTSDGNQPQHF
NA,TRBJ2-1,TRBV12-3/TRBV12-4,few,TGTGCCAGCAGGAAGAGGGAAAATGAGCAGTTCTTC,CASRKRENEQFF
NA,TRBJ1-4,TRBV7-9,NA,TGTGCCAGCAGCTCGAAGGGGACTAATGAAAAACTGTTTTTT,CASSSKGTNEKLFF
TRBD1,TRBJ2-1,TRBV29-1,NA,TGCAGCGCCACGACAGGGAATAACTACAATGAGCAGTTCTTC,CSATTGNNYNEQFF
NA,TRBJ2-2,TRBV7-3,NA,TGTGCCAGCAGCCTAGACCTACTCACCGGGGAGCTGTTTTTT,CASSLDLLTGELFF
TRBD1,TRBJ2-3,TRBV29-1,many,TGCAGCATCGGCCCTACAGGGGGCTATGCGTATACGCAGTATTTT,CSIGPTGGYAYTQYF
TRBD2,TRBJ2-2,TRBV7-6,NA,TGTGCCAGCAGCTTGTCGCTAGCGGGAGGGGAAAACACCGGGGAGCTGTTTTTT,CASSLSLAGGENTGELFF
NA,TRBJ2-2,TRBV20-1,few,TGCAGTGCTAGAGATTGGGGAAGATCAAACACCGGGGAGCTGTTTTTT,CSARDWGRSNTGELFF
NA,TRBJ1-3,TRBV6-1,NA,TGTGCCAGCAGTGTGGAGAGTTTGGGAGGAAACACCATATATTTT,CASSVESLGGNTIYF
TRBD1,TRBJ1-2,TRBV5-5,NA,TGTGCCAGCAGGATGGGGGACAGGAACTATGGCTACACCTTC,CASRMGDRNYGYTF
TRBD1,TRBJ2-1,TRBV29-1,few,TGCAGCGTTGAAGACGGACAGGGAAGGAATGAGCAGTTCTTC,CSVEDGQGRNEQFF
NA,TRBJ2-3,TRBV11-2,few,TGTGCCAGCAGCTTAGTGGAGGATACGCAGTATTTT,CASSLVEDTQYF
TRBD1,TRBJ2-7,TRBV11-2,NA,TGTGCCAGCAGCTTAGATTGGAGCCGGACAGGGCGTACCTACGAGCAGTACTTC,CASSLDWSRTGRTYEQYF
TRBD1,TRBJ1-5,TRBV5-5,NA,TGTGCCAGCAGCGCTAACCGGGACAGGGGCCAGCCCCAGCATTTT,CASSANRDRGQPQHF
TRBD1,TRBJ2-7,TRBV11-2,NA,TGTGCCAGCAGGAGGGGGACAGGGGAGCGAGAGCAGTACTTC,CASRRGTGEREQYF
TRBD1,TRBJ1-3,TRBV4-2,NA,TGTGCCAGCAGCCAGCCGACAGGGGGAGGAAACACCATATATTTT,CASSQPTGGGNTIYF
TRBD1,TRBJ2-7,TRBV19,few,TGTGCCAGTAGTAACCGGGACAGGGACCCCGAGCAGTACTTC,CASSNRDRDPEQYF
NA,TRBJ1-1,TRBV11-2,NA,TGTGCCAGCAGCCCAAGCCGGGCAAGGGAAGCTTTCTTT,CASSPSRAREAFF
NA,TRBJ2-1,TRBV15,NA,TGTGCCACCAGCAGAGATGGGGTATCCTACAATGAGCAGTTCTTC,CATSRDGVSYNEQFF
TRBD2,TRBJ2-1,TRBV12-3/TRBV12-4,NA,TGTGCCAGCAGTTTTACGGGACTAGGGGAGTTCTTC,CASSFTGLGEFF
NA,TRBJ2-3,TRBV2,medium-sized,TGTGCCAGCCAAGGAAGGCGAGAGAGTACGCAGTATTTT,CASQGRRESTQYF
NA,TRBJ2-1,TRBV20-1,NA,TGCAGTGCTGCGACCGGGACTTCTCTGGATGAGCAGTTCTTC,CSAATGTSLDEQFF
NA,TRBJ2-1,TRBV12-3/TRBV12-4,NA,TGTGCCAGCATGACGAGCAGCCGCAATGAGCAGTTCTTC,CASMTSSRNEQFF
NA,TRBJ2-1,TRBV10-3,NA,TGTGCCATCACTGGGACTCCGGGCGATGAGCAGTTCTTC,CAITGTPGDEQFF
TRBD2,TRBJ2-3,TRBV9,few,TGTGCCAGCAGCCCCCGAACCGGACTAGCGGGAGATGGGGGCTCAGATACGCAGTATTTT,CASSPRTGLAGDGGSDTQYF
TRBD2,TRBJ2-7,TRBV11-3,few,TGTGCCAGCAGCTTAGACGGACTAGCGGGGGGAACCTACGAGCAGTACTTC,CASSLDGLAGGTYEQYF
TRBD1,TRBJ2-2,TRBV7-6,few,TGTGCCAGCAGCTTAAGCTGGGACAGGGGTACCACCGGGGAGCTGTTTTTT,CASSLSWDRGTTGELFF
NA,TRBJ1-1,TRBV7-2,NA,TGTGCCAGCAGCCCAAGGACGGCCAAGAACACTGAAGCTTTCTTT,CASSPRTAKNTEAFF
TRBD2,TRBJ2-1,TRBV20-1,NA,TGCAGTGCTAGGGTTCGGGGGGGAATCTACAATGAGCAGTTCTTC,CSARVRGGIYNEQFF
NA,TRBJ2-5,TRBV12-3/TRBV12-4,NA,TGTGCCAGCAGCGCAACAGGGTGGGGGAAGGAGACCCAGTACTTC,CASSATGWGKETQYF
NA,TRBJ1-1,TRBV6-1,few,TGTGCCAGCAGTGCGTGGTACAGGGAGCCGAACACTGAAGCTTTCTTT,CASSAWYREPNTEAFF
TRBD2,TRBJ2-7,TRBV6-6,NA,TGTGCCAGCAGGAAAGGGACTAGCGGATACGAGCAGTACTTC,CASRKGTSGYEQYF
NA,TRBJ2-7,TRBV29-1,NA,TGCAGCGTTGGGCGGTCGGTCTACGAGCAGTACTTC,CSVGRSVYEQYF
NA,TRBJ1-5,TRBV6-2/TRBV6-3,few,TGTGCCAGCAGTTACTCCAATGAAGGCAATCAGCCCCAGCATTTT,CASSYSNEGNQPQHF
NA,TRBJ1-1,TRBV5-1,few,TGCGCCAGCAGCTTGGGGGTCAAGAACACTGAAGCTTTCTTT,CASSLGVKNTEAFF